The 17 T cell receptor beta chains below were found in one sample sequenced in a study of CD8 T cells in Susac syndrome. cDNA came from approximately 0.5 to 1 ug RNA primed by random hexamers. TCRdb recomputed calls from the immunoSEQ multiplex PCR reads with MiXCR, one row per CDR3 protein. The table has 210,000 or so distinct CDR3 sequences, approximately 94% seen once; the top ten hold approximately 0.15%. Sequenced sample: CD4+ T cells from PBMCs. These receptors were obtained from a human donor with Susac syndrome.

The chain links TRBV18 to TRBJ2-3, with TRBD2 matching 7 bases. There are 18 residues in the CDR3. The germline gives CDR1 KGHSH, CDR2 LQKENI. The trim removed 1 base at V and 0 bases at J, leaving 10 bases unmatched. Here the CDR3 reads CASSPLPPRGESTDTQYF. CDR3 nucleotide sequence: TGTGCCAGCTCACCACTCCCCCCCCGGGGGGAAAGCACAGATACGCAGTATTTT.

This clonotype came up a few times. The chain recombines TRBV7-2 with TRBJ2-3; 9 nucleotides match TRBD2. Germline CDR1 is SGHTA and CDR2 is FQGNSA. This CDR3 has 14 residues. Unmatched junction bases numbered 7, after V lost 5 bases and J lost 7 bases. The CDR3 region is CASSPSGELHTQYF. The CDR3 DNA reads as TGTGCCAGCAGCCCTAGCGGGGAGTTGCATACGCAGTATTTT. Full variable domain (rest looked up from reference TRBV7-2 and TRBJ2-3): GAGVSQSPSNKVTEKGKDVELRCDPISGHTALYWYRQSLGQGLEFLIYFQGNSAPDKSGLPSDRFSAERTGGSVSTLTIQRTQQEDSAVYLCASSPSGELHTQYFGPGTRLTVL.

The chain uses TRBV28 and TRBJ2-7; 8 nucleotides align to TRBD1. The CDR3 runs to 15 residues. J was trimmed by 6 bases and V by 4 bases; bases with no gene match: 11. The germline V gene encodes CDR1 MDHEN and CDR2 SYDVKM. In nucleotides, the CDR3 is TGTGCCAGCAGTTGGCGGGGTGGCAGGGGGCGCGAGCAGTACTTC. Translated: CASSWRGGRGREQYF. The complete variable domain, with remaining parts taken from reference TRBV28 and TRBJ2-7, reads DVKVTQSSRYLVKRTGEKVFLECVQDMDHENMFWYRQDPGLGLRLIYFSYDVKMKEKGDIPEGYSVSREKKERFSLILESASTNQTSMYLCASSWRGGRGREQYFGPGTRLTVT.

The chain carries TRBV28 and TRBJ2-1; D ambiguous. Germline CDR1 and CDR2: MDHEN and SYDVKM. V was pared by 4 bases and J by 9 bases, with 19 bases between. The CDR3 is 15 residues long. CDR3 region: CASSSPGSIRLEQFF. Here the CDR3 DNA reads TGTGCCAGCAGTTCCCCTGGGTCCATACGTCTTGAGCAGTTCTTC. Drawing the rest from reference TRBV28 and TRBJ2-1, the complete variable domain is DVKVTQSSRYLVKRTGEKVFLECVQDMDHENMFWYRQDPGLGLRLIYFSYDVKMKEKGDIPEGYSVSREKKERFSLILESASTNQTSMYLCASSSPGSIRLEQFFGPGTRLTVL.

V and J are TRBV5-6 and TRBJ1-1; 7 bases fit TRBD1. The CDR3 loop spans 13 amino acids. Trimming cost V 2 bases and J 6 bases; bases outside gene matches: 4. Germline V CDR1 and CDR2: SGHDT, YYEEEE. CDR3 residues: CASSFDRVAEAFF. The CDR3 bases are TGTGCCAGCAGCTTTGACAGGGTCGCTGAAGCTTTCTTT.

The chain couples TRBV6-2 or TRBV6-3 to TRBJ1-1, with D maybe TRBD1 (5 bases). Germline loops: CDR1 MNHEY, CDR2 SVGEGT. The CDR3 runs 16 residues. V lost 2 bases and J lost 0, with 13 bases in between. The CDR3 DNA follows: TGTGCCAGCAGTTACGGGGCAGTACCTCTGAACACTGAAGCTTTCTTT. Translated: CASSYGAVPLNTEAFF.

The rearrangement uses TRBV19 and TRBJ2-5; TRBD2 might be the D (5 bases). This CDR3 has 14 amino acids. V shed 3 bases and J shed 5 bases, with 13 bases lying between them. Germline CDR1 reads LNHDA; CDR2 reads SQIVND (reference sequence). CDR3 sequence: CASSMSLASETQYF. The CDR3 DNA sequence: TGTGCCAGTAGTATGAGCCTAGCAAGCGAGACCCAGTACTTC. The full variable domain, rest sourced from reference TRBV19 and TRBJ2-5, is DGGITQSPKYLFRKEGQNVTLSCEQNLNHDAMYWYRQDPGQGLRLIYYSQIVNDFQKGDIAEGYSVSREKKESFPLTVTSAQKNPTAFYLCASSMSLASETQYFGPGTRLLVL.

The rearrangement uses TRBV28 and TRBJ2-3; possible D gene TRBD1, 5 bases. Germline V gene lookup returns CDR1 MDHEN and CDR2 SYDVKM. V was shortened by 8 bases and J by 0 bases, with 6 bases between the two germline ends. The CDR3 has 12 residues. CDR3 DNA: TGTGCCAGCGACAGTAGCACAGATACGCAGTATTTT. It codes for CASDSSTDTQYF.

CDR3 coding DNA: TGTGCCAGTACCTCTCAGTGGGGTCACGAGCAGTACTTC. It yields the protein CASTSQWGHEQYF. The J gene is TRBJ2-7, the V gene TRBV19, with unresolved D. Trimming shortened V by 7 bases and J by 5 bases, and 15 bases separated the two germline ends. This CDR3 has 13 residues. The germline V gene encodes CDR1 LNHDA and CDR2 SQIVND (reference sequence). The variable domain in full, completed from reference TRBV19 and TRBJ2-7, reads DGGITQSPKYLFRKEGQNVTLSCEQNLNHDAMYWYRQDPGQGLRLIYYSQIVNDFQKGDIAEGYSVSREKKESFPLTVTSAQKNPTAFYLCASTSQWGHEQYFGPGTRLTVT.

This chain links TRBV4-2 with TRBJ2-4, with 7 bases lining up with TRBD2. The germline gives CDR1 LGHNA, CDR2 YNFKEQ. This CDR3 spans 17 amino acids. Germline trimming cut 0 bases from V and 4 bases from J; bases unmatched to any gene: 9. The CDR3 sequence: CASSQDSSGEVKNIQYF. CDR3 in DNA: TGTGCCAGCAGCCAAGATTCCAGCGGGGAGGTAAAAAACATTCAGTACTTC.

The gene calls are TRBV5-1 and TRBJ2-5, with 11 bases fitting TRBD2. Germline V CDR1 and CDR2: SGHRS, YFSETQ. J gave up 4 bases and V 4 bases, and 21 bases lay outside the gene matches. The CDR3 spans 20 residues. The CDR3 reads CASSTRPVLAGEGRAETQYF. The CDR3 DNA is TGCGCCAGCAGCACCCGCCCGGTACTAGCGGGGGAGGGTAGAGCAGAGACCCAGTACTTC.

This clonotype was observed a single time. V usage is TRBV18 and J usage is TRBJ1-2; D is perhaps TRBD1 (6 bases). This CDR3 contains 17 residues. Germline V CDR1 and CDR2: KGHSH, LQKENI. Trimming cost V 3 bases and J 8 bases, with 25 bases left between them. CDR3 bases: TGTGCCAGCTCACCGAGCGGACAGAGGCCTCAGGGAGACGGCTACACCTTC. This codes for CASSPSGQRPQGDGYTF.

CDR3 bases: TGTGCCTGGAGTGTTAGCGGCGTGCCCCATGGCTACACCTTC. This gives the protein CAWSVSGVPHGYTF. The chain couples TRBV30 to TRBJ1-2; D gene ambiguous. In germline, CDR1 is GTSNPN, CDR2 SVGIG (reference sequence). Trimming cost V 0 bases and J 6 bases, with 14 bases left between them. This CDR3 comprises 14 residues.

The chain combines TRBV6-6 with TRBJ1-1; tentative D call: TRBD1 (5 bases). The germline CDR1 and CDR2 sequences are MNHNY and SVGAGI (reference sequence). Between the trimmed V and J ends, which lost 4 bases and 6 bases, there was a span of 18 bases. The CDR3 extends over 15 amino acids. CDR3 DNA sequence: TGTGCCAGCAGTTCGGATCTAGGGACGGTCCCTGAAGCTTTCTTT. Encoded protein: CASSSDLGTVPEAFF.

The genes are TRBV25-1 and TRBJ1-3, with no clear D. Trimming took off 4 bases at V and 0 bases at J, with 16 bases between the two ends. CDR3 length: 17 amino acids. The germline V gene encodes CDR1 MGHDK and CDR2 SYGVNS. CDR3 in amino acids: CASSAGGGIISGNTIYF. The CDR3 DNA is TGTGCCAGCAGTGCGGGCGGAGGGATCATCTCTGGAAACACCATATATTTT. The complete variable domain, with remaining parts taken from reference TRBV25-1 and TRBJ1-3, reads EADIYQTPRYLVIGTGKKITLECSQTMGHDKMYWYQQDPGMELHLIHYSYGVNSTEKGDLSSESTVSRIRTEHFPLTLESARPSHTSQYLCASSAGGGIISGNTIYFGEGSWLTVV.

A remark on this clonotype: Its ends do not fully match the called genes, so a read error is possible. The chain combines TRBV7-7 with TRBJ1-6; the D is unclear. The length of the CDR3 is 13 residues. Germline V gives CDR1 SSHAT, CDR2 FNYEAQ (reference sequence). The CDR3 is CASSLSRMEPLHF. The CDR3 nucleotides read TGTGCTAGCAGCCTAAGTAGGATGGAACCCCTCCACTTT. Variable domain in full (rest from reference TRBV7-7 and TRBJ1-6): GAGVSQSPRYKVTKRGQDVTLRCDPISSHATLYWYQQALGQGPEFLTYFNYEAQPDKSGLPSDRFSAERPEGSISTLTIQRTEQRDSAMYRCASSLSRMEPLHFGNGTRLTVT.

For the CDR3, the DNA is TGTGCCAGCAGTTTGTACGAGGGGGACGGAGGGGCCAACGTCCTGACTTTC. It encodes CASSLYEGDGGANVLTF. The chain carries TRBV27 and TRBJ2-6; weak D call: TRBD1 (6 bases). CDR3 length equals 17 residues. V was pared by 3 bases and J by 4 bases, with 16 bases between. Germline V gene data show CDR1 as MNHEY and CDR2 as SMNVEV (reference sequence).